The clone carrying this T cell receptor beta chain has only one observation. The antigen remains unidentified. These data come from a study of CD8+ T cells in alopecia areata. Study-wide results and limits: Patients shared TCRs less clearly than mice did, possibly for HLA-related reasons.

Germline assignment: CDR1 SGHTA and CDR2 FQGNSA. Trimming cost V 1 base and J 5 bases; bases outside gene matches: 1. This CDR3 region has 14 residues. Extraction of RNA preceded its reverse transcription into cDNA, which served as the sequencing template. Assay used: immunoSEQ multiplex PCR; TCRdb lists only in-frame clones, some missing. The sample contains roughly 200,000 clones, 63% of which appear only once. The TCR comes from a human donor with alopecia areata. Specimen: CD4+ T cells sorted from blood, collected at week 0. The chain links TRBV7-2 to TRBJ2-5; 10 bases align to TRBD2. CDR3 loop: CASSLGLAGETQYF. In nucleotides, the CDR3 is TGTGCCAGCAGCTTAGGACTAGCGGGTGAGACCCAGTACTTC. Together with reference TRBV7-2 and TRBJ2-5, the CDR3 gives the full variable domain: GAGVSQSPSNKVTEKGKDVELRCDPISGHTALYWYRQSLGQGLEFLIYFQGNSAPDKSGLPSDRFSAERTGGSVSTLTIQRTQQEDSAVYLCASSLGLAGETQYFGPGTRLLVL.